These 5 T cell receptor beta chains share one sample of origin, sequenced in a study of blood T cell repertoires in COVID-19. The assay was immunoSEQ multiplex PCR, and TCRdb's table has in-frame clones only and misses some. Of approximately 150,000 clones in the sample, roughly 84% are singletons; the top ten hold roughly 2.6%. Sequencing input: peripheral blood. These receptors came from a human donor with acute or convalescent COVID-19. The donor label of this sample is uncertain.

V and J are TRBV3-1 (or the pseudogene TRBV3-2) and TRBJ1-6; tentative D call: TRBD1 (5 bases). Germline CDR1 and CDR2: LGHDT and YNNKEL (reference sequence). Trimming shortened V by 6 bases and J by 7 bases, and 19 bases separated the two germline ends. This CDR3 spans 16 amino acids. CDR3 sequence (DNA): TGTGCCAGCAGGCGTTCGCAGGGAGGGATGAATTCACCCCTCCACTTT. It yields the protein CASRRSQGGMNSPLHF.

The chain employs TRBV4-2 and TRBJ1-2; a possible D gene is TRBD1 (5 bases). V was shortened by 0 bases and J by 7 bases, with 6 bases between the two germline ends. Germline V gene sequence: CDR1 LGHNA, CDR2 YNFKEQ. The CDR3 is 12 amino acids. In DNA, the CDR3 is TGTGCCAGCAGCCAAGAAGACAGTGGCTACACCTTC. This sequence encodes CASSQEDSGYTF.

This chain connects TRBV30 to TRBJ1-6; TRBD1 matches 8 bases. J lost 7 bases, V lost 4 bases, and 9 bases had no gene match. CDR3 length: 15 residues. Germline assignment: CDR1 GTSNPN and CDR2 SVGIG (reference sequence). This CDR3 is CAWNKDRVGNSPLHF. CDR3 nucleotide sequence: TGTGCCTGGAATAAGGACAGGGTTGGCAATTCACCCCTCCACTTT. Filled out from reference TRBV30 and TRBJ1-6, the complete variable domain reads SQTIHQWPATLVQPVGSPLSLECTVEGTSNPNLYWYRQAAGRGLQLLFYSVGIGQISSEVPQNLSASRPQDRQFILSSKKLLLSDSGFYLCAWNKDRVGNSPLHFGNGTRLTVT.

This clone was detected only a few times. This sequence joins TRBV27 and TRBJ1-2; D is ambiguous. This CDR3 has 13 residues. CDR1 and CDR2 from the germline V gene are MNHEY and SMNVEV (reference sequence). V gave up 3 bases and J gave up 6 bases, with 11 bases separating them. CDR3 nucleotides: TGTGCCAGCAGTTTTTCGGGGAGCGATGGCTACACCTTC. It codes for CASSFSGSDGYTF.

This chain connects TRBV7-3 to TRBJ2-3, with 14 bases fitting TRBD2. CDR1 and CDR2 (germline): SGHTA, FQGTGA. This CDR3 contains 17 residues. With 3 bases clipped from V and 3 bases from J, the junction kept 5 bases outside the gene matches. The CDR3, as DNA: TGTGCCAGCAGCTTTGGACTAGCGGGGGGCGTTACAGATACGCAGTATTTT. Translation gives CASSFGLAGGVTDTQYF. The full variable domain, rest sourced from reference TRBV7-3 and TRBJ2-3, is GAGVSQTPSNKVTEKGKYVELRCDPISGHTALYWYRQSLGQGPEFLIYFQGTGAADDSGLPNDRFFAVRPEGSVSTLKIQRTERGDSAVYLCASSFGLAGGVTDTQYFGPGTRLTVL.